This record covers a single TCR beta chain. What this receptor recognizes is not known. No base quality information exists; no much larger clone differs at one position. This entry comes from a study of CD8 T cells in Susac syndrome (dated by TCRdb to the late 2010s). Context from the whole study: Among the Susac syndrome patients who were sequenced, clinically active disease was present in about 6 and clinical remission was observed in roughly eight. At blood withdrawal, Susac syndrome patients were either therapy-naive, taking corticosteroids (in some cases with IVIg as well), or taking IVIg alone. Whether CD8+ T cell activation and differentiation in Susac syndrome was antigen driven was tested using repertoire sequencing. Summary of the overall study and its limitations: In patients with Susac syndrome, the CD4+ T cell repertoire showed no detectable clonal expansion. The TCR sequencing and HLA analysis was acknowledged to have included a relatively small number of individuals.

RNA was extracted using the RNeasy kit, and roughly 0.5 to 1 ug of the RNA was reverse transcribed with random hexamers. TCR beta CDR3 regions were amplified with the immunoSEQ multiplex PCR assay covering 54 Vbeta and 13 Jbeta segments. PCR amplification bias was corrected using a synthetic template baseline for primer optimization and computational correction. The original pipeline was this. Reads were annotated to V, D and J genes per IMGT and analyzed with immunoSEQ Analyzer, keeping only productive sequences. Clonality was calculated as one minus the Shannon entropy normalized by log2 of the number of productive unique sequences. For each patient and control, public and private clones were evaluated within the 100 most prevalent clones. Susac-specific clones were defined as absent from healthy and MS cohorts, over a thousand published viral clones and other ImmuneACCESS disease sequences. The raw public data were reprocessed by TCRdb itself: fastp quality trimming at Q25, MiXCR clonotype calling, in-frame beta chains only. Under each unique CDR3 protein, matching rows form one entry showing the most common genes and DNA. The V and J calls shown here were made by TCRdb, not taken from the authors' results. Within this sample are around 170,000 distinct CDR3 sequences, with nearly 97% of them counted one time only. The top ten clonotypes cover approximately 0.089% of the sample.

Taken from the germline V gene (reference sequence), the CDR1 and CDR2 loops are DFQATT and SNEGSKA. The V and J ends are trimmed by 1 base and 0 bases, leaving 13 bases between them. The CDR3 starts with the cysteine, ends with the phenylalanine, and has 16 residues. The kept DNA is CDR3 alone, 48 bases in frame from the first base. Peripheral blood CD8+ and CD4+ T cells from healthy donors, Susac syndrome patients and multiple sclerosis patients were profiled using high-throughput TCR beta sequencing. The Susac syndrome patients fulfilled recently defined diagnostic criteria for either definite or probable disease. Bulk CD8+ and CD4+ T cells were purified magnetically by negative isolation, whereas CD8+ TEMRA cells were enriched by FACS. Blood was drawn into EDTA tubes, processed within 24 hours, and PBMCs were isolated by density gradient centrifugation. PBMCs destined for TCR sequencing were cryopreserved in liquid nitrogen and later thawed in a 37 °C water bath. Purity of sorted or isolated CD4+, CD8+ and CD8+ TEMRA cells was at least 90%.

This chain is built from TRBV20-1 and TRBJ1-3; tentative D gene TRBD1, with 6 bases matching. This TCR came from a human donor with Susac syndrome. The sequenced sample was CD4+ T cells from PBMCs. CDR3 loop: CSARGPQGPSGNTIYF. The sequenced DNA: TGCAGTGCTAGAGGACCACAGGGACCCTCTGGAAACACCATATATTTT.